By sample share, the clone carrying this TCR beta chain is medium-sized. The antigen is undetermined. Stated treatment: approximately 10-day PBMC culture with coronavirus spike peptide pools or control peptides (ViraFEST assay). This entry belongs to a study of vaccination and CD4 T cells after COVID-19. Across the study: Convalescent donors totaled six males and four females, including two who were Hispanic. The study collected post-vaccine samples a median roughly 75 days after dose two, with a range of 14 to 241.

CDR1 and CDR2 (germline): SGHRS, YFSETQ. The V end was cut by 0 bases, the J end by 3 bases, with 13 bases between. This CDR3 spans 15 amino acids. Once obtained from cultured CD4+ T cells, the DNA was sequenced using the Oncomine TCR Beta short-read assay. Cultures of CD4+ T cells served as the source for extracting genomic DNA. From the PCR reads, TCRdb called clonotypes with MiXCR, one entry per CDR3 protein. The table lists 4,000 to 5,500 distinct CDR3 sequences, 35% to 45% of them singletons. What was sequenced was CD4+ T cells from blood, cultured in vitro. The receptor comes from a human donor who had recovered from COVID-19. V and J are TRBV5-1 and TRBJ2-7, with unresolved D. CDR3 DNA sequence: TGCGCCAGCAGCTTGGATGTCGGGTCGGGCTACGAGCAGTACTTC. Translating it yields CASSLDVGSGYEQYF.